These 30 T cell receptor beta chains share one sample of origin, sequenced in a study of blood T cell repertoires in COVID-19. This table comes from immunoSEQ multiplex PCR, and its TCRdb copy is limited to in-frame clones, with some not included. Of under 250,000 clones in the sample, about four fifths are singletons; the top ten hold approximately 4.5%. Sequenced sample: peripheral blood. The receptor source for this set is a woman between 70 and 85 years old with acute or convalescent COVID-19.

The CDR3 protein is CASSKTRQKSYNEQFF. As DNA, the CDR3 is TGTGCCAGCAGCAAAACCCGACAGAAATCCTACAATGAGCAGTTCTTC. The chain links TRBV21-1 to TRBJ2-1; TRBD1 is the table's D call and was not checked against the DNA. TRBV21-1 is a pseudogene segment. CDR3 length equals 16 residues.

The chain uses TRBV6-6 and TRBJ1-6; maybe TRBD1 (6 bases). Germline CDR1 is MNHNY and CDR2 is SVGAGI (reference sequence). Trimming shortened V by 7 bases and J by 12 bases, and 16 bases separated the two germline ends. This CDR3 is built from 13 residues. DNA of the CDR3: TGTGCCAGCATGCGGGGGCCAGCTAAACCCCTCCACTTT. Translating gives CASMRGPAKPLHF.

This clone has only a few counts. The rearrangement joins TRBV5-1 to TRBJ2-3; 7 bases map to TRBD1. CDR3 length equals 15 residues. CDR1 SGHRS and CDR2 YFSETQ come from the germline V gene. V was pared by 0 bases and J by 4 bases, with 5 bases of the junction left unmatched. This CDR3 reads CASSLVGQTADTQYF. DNA for the CDR3: TGCGCCAGCAGCTTGGTGGGACAGACCGCAGATACGCAGTATTTT.

The chain links TRBV19 to TRBJ1-1; D uncertain. This CDR3 has 17 amino acids. With 6 bases removed from V and 5 bases from J, the gap between germline ends came to 25 bases. Looked up from germline, CDR1 is LNHDA and CDR2 is SQIVND (reference sequence). The CDR3 is CASSDSGRHIILTEAFF. CDR3 DNA sequence: TGTGCCAGTAGCGACTCGGGTCGCCATATAATCCTAACTGAAGCTTTCTTT.

This chain connects TRBV5-1 to TRBJ1-5, with D unresolved. V dropped 0 bases and J dropped 2 bases, with 3 bases sitting between them. CDR3 length: 13 amino acids. The germline CDR1 and CDR2 sequences are SGHRS and YFSETQ. This CDR3 reads CASSLVGNQPQHF. The CDR3 DNA reads as TGCGCCAGCAGCTTGGTAGGCAATCAGCCCCAGCATTTT.

J is TRBJ2-5 and V is TRBV11-3; the D gene is possibly TRBD2 (6 bases). The CDR3 contains 15 residues. Germline assignment: CDR1 SGHNT and CDR2 YENEEA. V was shortened by 5 bases and J by 1 base, with 14 bases between the two germline ends. This CDR3 is CASSQGLATQETQYF. CDR3 coding DNA: TGTGCCAGCAGCCAGGGTCTAGCGACCCAAGAGACCCAGTACTTC.

The rearrangement links TRBV5-1 to TRBJ1-1; D unclear. Trimming pared 0 bases from V and 2 bases from J, leaving 8 bases between. CDR3 size: 14 residues. The V gene's germline CDR1 is SGHRS and CDR2 YFSETQ. CDR3 amino acids: CASSLEYSNTEAFF. The CDR3 DNA reads TGCGCCAGCAGCTTGGAGTACAGCAACACTGAAGCTTTCTTT.

The CDR3 loop is CASSLAGMGSNQPQHF. The CDR3 DNA is TGTGCCAGCAGCTTGGCAGGGATGGGCAGCAATCAGCCCCAGCATTTT. This chain links TRBV5-6 with TRBJ1-5; TRBD1 is a possible D gene (5 bases). The germline CDR1 and CDR2 sequences are SGHDT and YYEEEE. V was pared by 0 bases and J by 1 base, with 11 bases between. The CDR3 covers 16 residues.

The V and J genes are TRBV6-1 and TRBJ2-5; 8 nucleotides match TRBD2. From germline, CDR1 is MNHNS and CDR2 SASEGT. V shed 3 bases and J 7 bases; nucleotides not matched to a gene: 13. The CDR3 extends over 16 amino acids. The CDR3 sequence is CASSDQPLGGAVTQYF. CDR3 nucleotides: TGTGCCAGCAGTGACCAACCTCTCGGGGGGGCGGTGACCCAGTACTTC.

V usage is TRBV5-1 and J usage is TRBJ1-2; 10 bases are a match to TRBD1. The CDR3 contains 17 residues. J lost 1 base, V lost 0 bases, and 6 bases had no gene match. Per germline, CDR1 SGHRS and CDR2 YFSETQ. The CDR3 here is CASSLEPGTGVNYGYTF. The CDR3 region has the DNA TGCGCCAGCAGCTTGGAACCCGGGACAGGGGTTAACTATGGCTACACCTTC. Using reference TRBV5-1 and TRBJ1-2 for the parts outside the CDR3, the full variable domain is KAGVTQTPRYLIKTRGQQVTLSCSPISGHRSVSWYQQTPGQGLQFLFEYFSETQRNKGNFPGRFSGRQFSNSRSEMNVSTLELGDSALYLCASSLEPGTGVNYGYTFGSGTRLTVV.

The chain employs TRBV24-1 and TRBJ2-5; TRBD1 agrees at 7 bases. The ends lost 4 bases at V and 14 bases at J; junction bases unmatched: 12. CDR3 length: 13 amino acids. Per germline, CDR1 KGHDR and CDR2 SFDVKD. The CDR3 DNA follows: TGTGCCACCAGTGACCACCCGCCGGGACAGCTATACTTC. It translates to CATSDHPPGQLYF.

Here the CDR3 reads CASSQAGRENQPQHF. For the CDR3, the DNA is TGTGCCAGCAGCCAAGCCGGACGGGAAAATCAGCCCCAGCATTTT. The V call is TRBV3-1 (or the pseudogene TRBV3-2), the J call TRBJ1-5; D is unresolved. V was pared by 1 base and J by 4 bases, with 11 bases between. Germline-derived CDR1 and CDR2 are LGHDT and YNNKEL (reference sequence). This CDR3 region has 15 residues.

Points on this clone: Relative to the germline gene, one junction end is altered; a read error may explain this. The rearrangement joins TRBV6-5 to TRBJ1-2; 8 bases agree with TRBD1. Germline CDR1 MNHEY, CDR2 SVGAGI. There are 10 residues in the CDR3. The CDR3: CASRGDRSGF. DNA for the CDR3: TGTGCCAGCAGGGGGGACAGGTCGGGCTTC.

J is TRBJ1-3 and V is TRBV28; TRBD1 might be the D (6 bases). This CDR3 spans 14 amino acids. Per the germline V gene, CDR1 is MDHEN and CDR2 is SYDVKM. Trimming took 4 bases from V and 4 from J, leaving 11 bases between them. CDR3 residues: CASSSGQPGNTIYF. CDR3 nucleotides: TGTGCCAGCAGTTCCGGACAGCCCGGAAACACCATATATTTT.

The chain has TRBV5-1 and TRBJ1-1, with TRBD1 matching over 9 bases. The V gene end was trimmed by 7 bases and the J gene end by 10 bases; junction bases not matched to a gene: 11. From germline, CDR1 is SGHRS and CDR2 YFSETQ. This CDR3 spans 13 amino acids. The CDR3 reads CASGHRTGDGAFF. In nucleotides, the CDR3 is TGCGCCAGCGGACACCGGACAGGGGACGGAGCTTTCTTT. The whole variable domain, filled in from reference TRBV5-1 and TRBJ1-1, reads KAGVTQTPRYLIKTRGQQVTLSCSPISGHRSVSWYQQTPGQGLQFLFEYFSETQRNKGNFPGRFSGRQFSNSRSEMNVSTLELGDSALYLCASGHRTGDGAFFGQGTRLTVV.

This chain joins TRBV18 and TRBJ1-1; tentative D call: TRBD1 (5 bases). Trimming took off 2 bases at V and 0 bases at J, with 13 bases between the two ends. The CDR3 sequence is 16 residues long. Germline V gene data show CDR1 as KGHSH and CDR2 as LQKENI. CDR3 region: CASSPRTGELNTEAFF. As DNA, the CDR3 is TGTGCCAGCTCACCAAGAACGGGGGAGTTGAACACTGAAGCTTTCTTT. The variable domain in full, with the rest retrieved from reference TRBV18 and TRBJ1-1, is NAGVMQNPRHLVRRRGQEARLRCSPMKGHSHVYWYRQLPEEGLKFMVYLQKENIIDESGMPKERFSAEFPKEGPSILRIQQVVRGDSAAYFCASSPRTGELNTEAFFGQGTRLTVV.

This clone was recorded once. The chain carries TRBV9 and TRBJ1-1; D gene ambiguous. The CDR3 sequence is 14 residues long. Trimming cost V 1 base and J 10 bases, with 17 bases left between them. Per the germline V gene, CDR1 is SGDLS and CDR2 is YYNGEE. The CDR3 bases are TGTGCCAGCAGCGTACCCTCGCCTGGTACCGGAGCTTTCTTT. Translation gives CASSVPSPGTGAFF.

This clone is a singleton in its sample. The chain carries TRBV19 and TRBJ2-1; TRBD1 matches at 8 bases. The CDR3 spans 16 residues. Germline V gene sequence: CDR1 LNHDA, CDR2 SQIVND (reference sequence). V lost 8 bases, J lost 3 bases, and 12 bases stayed unmatched. CDR3: CASQGLGQEIYNEQFF. As DNA, the CDR3 is TGTGCCAGTCAGGGTCTGGGACAGGAAATCTACAATGAGCAGTTCTTC.

The V and J genes are TRBV16 and TRBJ1-5; D is unclear. CDR1 and CDR2 from the germline V gene are KGHSY and FQNENV. Trimming removed 0 bases at V and 4 bases at J, with 7 bases between. CDR3 length: 14 amino acids. CDR3 residues: CASSQSGGNQPQHF. The CDR3 region has the DNA TGTGCCAGCAGCCAATCGGGAGGGAATCAGCCCCAGCATTTT.

The chain's CDR3 is CASSVRGANTEAFF. CDR3 DNA sequence: TGTGCCAGTAGTGTCAGGGGGGCGAATACTGAAGCTTTCTTT. The rearrangement joins TRBV19 to TRBJ1-1; 7 positions agree with TRBD1. Per the germline V gene, CDR1 is LNHDA and CDR2 is SQIVND (reference sequence). The trim removed 5 bases at V and 5 bases at J, leaving 8 bases unmatched. The CDR3 totals 14 residues.

This clone was recorded only once. The chain uses TRBV27 and TRBJ2-7, with TRBD1 as a possible D gene (6 bases). This CDR3 contains 16 residues. V lost 0 bases and J 4 bases, leaving 16 bases between the germline ends. Germline-derived CDR1 and CDR2 are MNHEY and SMNVEV (reference sequence). The CDR3 loop is CASSLSIRTALYEQYF. The CDR3 bases are TGTGCCAGCAGTTTATCTATTCGGACAGCACTGTACGAGCAGTACTTC.

This chain links TRBV6-2 or TRBV6-3 with TRBJ1-1, with 7 bases matching TRBD1. V lost 2 bases and J lost 4; bases outside the gene matches: 4. The germline V gene encodes CDR1 MNHEY and CDR2 SVGEGT. The CDR3 covers 14 residues. The CDR3 bases are TGTGCCAGCAGTTACGAAGGGGGCGGCACTGAAGCTTTCTTT. Its protein is CASSYEGGGTEAFF.

The table lists this clone with a few counts. This chain links TRBV4-1 with TRBJ1-1; D gene uncertain. Germline CDR1 and CDR2: MGHRA and YSYEKL. The V end was cut by 1 base, the J end by 0 bases, with 12 bases between. The CDR3 totals 16 residues. CDR3 sequence (DNA): TGCGCCAGCAGCCAAGGAACAACCTCGTTGAACACTGAAGCTTTCTTT. This codes for CASSQGTTSLNTEAFF.

The chain is built from TRBV5-1 and TRBJ2-7, with D possibly matching TRBD1 (5 bases). The CDR3 runs 15 residues. Germline V CDR1 and CDR2: SGHRS, YFSETQ. Trimming took 0 bases from V and 2 from J, leaving 12 bases between them. The CDR3 nucleotides are TGCGCCAGCAGCTTGGATGGGGCTAGGCCCTACGAGCAGTACTTC. Its translation: CASSLDGARPYEQYF.

V is TRBV6-5 and J is TRBJ2-1; 7 positions match TRBD1. V lost 2 bases to trimming and J lost 8 bases; unmatched junction nucleotides: 6. Germline CDR1 reads MNHEY; CDR2 reads SVGAGI. This CDR3 contains 14 residues. The CDR3 DNA reads TGTGCCAGCAGTTACCGCCGACAGGGAGATGAGCAGTTCTTC. It yields the protein CASSYRRQGDEQFF.

The chain has TRBV11-2 and TRBJ2-7; D is unresolved. CDR3 length: 17 amino acids. V dropped 5 bases and J dropped 3 bases, with 23 bases sitting between them. The V gene's germline CDR1 is SGHAT and CDR2 FQNNGV. The CDR3 spells CASSHSTMTSRLYEQYF. CDR3 sequence (DNA): TGTGCCAGCAGCCACTCAACTATGACCTCGAGGCTCTACGAGCAGTACTTC.

The chain employs TRBV5-4 and TRBJ1-4, with a weak D call TRBD1 (6 bases). The germline CDR1 and CDR2 sequences are SGHNT and YYREEE (reference sequence). CDR3 length: 15 amino acids. V dropped 4 bases and J dropped 8 bases, with 18 bases sitting between them. For the CDR3, the DNA is TGTGCCAGCAGCGGCGGGAGAACAGGGAACGAAAAACTGTTTTTT. Amino acid sequence: CASSGGRTGNEKLFF. Variable domain in full (rest from reference TRBV5-4 and TRBJ1-4): ETGVTQSPTHLIKTRGQQVTLRCSSQSGHNTVSWYQQALGQGPQFIFQYYREEENGRGNFPPRFSGLQFPNYSSELNVNALELDDSALYLCASSGGRTGNEKLFFGSGTQLSVL.

The V call is TRBV28, the J call TRBJ2-1; 14 bases line up with TRBD2. The CDR3 spans 17 residues. Germline V lookup: CDR1 MDHEN, CDR2 SYDVKM. V lost 6 bases and J lost 8; bases outside the gene matches: 12. The CDR3 region is CASSFQTSGGALYEQFF. DNA for the CDR3: TGTGCCAGCAGCTTTCAGACTAGCGGGGGGGCCTTATATGAGCAGTTCTTC. Supplemented by reference TRBV28 and TRBJ2-1, the full variable domain reads DVKVTQSSRYLVKRTGEKVFLECVQDMDHENMFWYRQDPGLGLRLIYFSYDVKMKEKGDIPEGYSVSREKKERFSLILESASTNQTSMYLCASSFQTSGGALYEQFFGPGTRLTVL.

The chain links TRBV5-1 to TRBJ1-6, with D possibly TRBD1 on 5 matching bases. Looked up from germline, CDR1 is SGHRS and CDR2 is YFSETQ. This CDR3 contains 16 residues. The V end lost 0 bases, the J end lost 7 bases, and 14 bases lay between the germline ends. As DNA, the CDR3 is TGCGCCAGCAGCTTGGACCAGGGTTTTGAGAATTCACCCCTCCACTTT. Protein: CASSLDQGFENSPLHF.

CDR3 bases: TGTGCCGGCATTCGAAGCGGGACCACCCAAGAGACCCAGTACTTC. Translated, it gives CAGIRSGTTQETQYF. The chain joins TRBV6-5 to TRBJ2-5; 7 bases line up with TRBD2. Germline V CDR1 and CDR2: MNHEY, SVGAGI. The CDR3 runs to 15 residues. The V segment lost 11 bases and the J segment 1 base; nucleotides outside the gene matches: 13.